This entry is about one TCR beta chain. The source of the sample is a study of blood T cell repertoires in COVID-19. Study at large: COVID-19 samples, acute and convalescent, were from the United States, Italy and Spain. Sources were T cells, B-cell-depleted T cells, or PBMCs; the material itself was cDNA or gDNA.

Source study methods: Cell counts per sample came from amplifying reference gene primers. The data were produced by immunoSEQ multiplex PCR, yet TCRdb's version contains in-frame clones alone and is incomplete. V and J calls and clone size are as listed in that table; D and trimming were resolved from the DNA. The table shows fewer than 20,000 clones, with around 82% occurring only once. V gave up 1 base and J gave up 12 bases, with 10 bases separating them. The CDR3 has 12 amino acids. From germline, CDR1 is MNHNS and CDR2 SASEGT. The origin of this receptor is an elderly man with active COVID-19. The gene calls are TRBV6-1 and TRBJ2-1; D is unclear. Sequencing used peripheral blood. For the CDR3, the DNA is TGTGCCAGCAGTGAAGGAACGGTTAGGCAGTTCTTC. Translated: CASSEGTVRQFF.